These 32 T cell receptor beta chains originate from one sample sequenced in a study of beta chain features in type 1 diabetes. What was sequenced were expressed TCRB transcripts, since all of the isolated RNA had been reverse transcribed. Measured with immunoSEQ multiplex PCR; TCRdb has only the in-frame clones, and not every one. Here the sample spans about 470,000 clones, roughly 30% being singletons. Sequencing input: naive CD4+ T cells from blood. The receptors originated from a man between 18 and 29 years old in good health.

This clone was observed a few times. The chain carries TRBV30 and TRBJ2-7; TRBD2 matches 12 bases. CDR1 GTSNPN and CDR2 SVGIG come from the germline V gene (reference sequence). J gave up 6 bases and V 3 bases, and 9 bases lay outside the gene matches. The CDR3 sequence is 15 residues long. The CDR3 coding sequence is TGTGCCTGGAGCCGAACTAGCGGGAGGTTGAGCGAGCAGTACTTC. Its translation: CAWSRTSGRLSEQYF.

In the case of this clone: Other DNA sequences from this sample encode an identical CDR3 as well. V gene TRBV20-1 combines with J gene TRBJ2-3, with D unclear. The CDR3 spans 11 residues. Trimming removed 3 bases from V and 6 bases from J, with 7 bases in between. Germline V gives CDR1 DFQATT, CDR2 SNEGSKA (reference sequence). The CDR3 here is CSARARDTQYF. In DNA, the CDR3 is TGCAGTGCTAGGGCCCGGGATACGCAGTATTTT.

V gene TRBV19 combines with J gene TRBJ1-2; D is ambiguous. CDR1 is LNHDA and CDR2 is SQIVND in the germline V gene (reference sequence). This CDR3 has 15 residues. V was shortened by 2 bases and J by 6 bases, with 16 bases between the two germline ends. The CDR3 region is CASSILGGSHHGYTF. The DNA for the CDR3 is TGTGCCAGTAGTATATTGGGCGGCAGTCACCATGGCTACACCTTC.

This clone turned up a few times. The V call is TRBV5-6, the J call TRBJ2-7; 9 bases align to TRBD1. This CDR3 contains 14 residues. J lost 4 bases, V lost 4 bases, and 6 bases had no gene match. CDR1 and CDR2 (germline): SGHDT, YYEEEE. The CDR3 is CASSKDRGWYEQYF. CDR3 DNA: TGTGCCAGCAGCAAGGACAGGGGCTGGTACGAGCAGTACTTC.

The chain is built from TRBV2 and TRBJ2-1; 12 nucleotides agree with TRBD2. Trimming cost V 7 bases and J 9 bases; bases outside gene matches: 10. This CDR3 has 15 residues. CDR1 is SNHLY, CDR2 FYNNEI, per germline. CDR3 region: CASILTSGSLGEQFF. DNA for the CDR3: TGTGCCAGCATTCTGACTAGCGGGAGCCTTGGTGAGCAGTTCTTC.

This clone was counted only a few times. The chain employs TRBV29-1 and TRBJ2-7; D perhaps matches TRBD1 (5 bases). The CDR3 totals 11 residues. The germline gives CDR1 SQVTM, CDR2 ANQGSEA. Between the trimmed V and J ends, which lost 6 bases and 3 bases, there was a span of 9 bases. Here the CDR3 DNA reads TGCAGCGTGGACAATGGCTACGAGCAGTACTTC. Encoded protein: CSVDNGYEQYF.

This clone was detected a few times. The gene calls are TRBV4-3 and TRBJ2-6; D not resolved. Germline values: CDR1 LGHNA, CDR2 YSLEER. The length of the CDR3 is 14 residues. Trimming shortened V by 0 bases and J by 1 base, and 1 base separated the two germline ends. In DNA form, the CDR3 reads TGCGCCAGCAGCCAAGATTCTGGGGCCAACGTCCTGACTTTC. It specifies CASSQDSGANVLTF.

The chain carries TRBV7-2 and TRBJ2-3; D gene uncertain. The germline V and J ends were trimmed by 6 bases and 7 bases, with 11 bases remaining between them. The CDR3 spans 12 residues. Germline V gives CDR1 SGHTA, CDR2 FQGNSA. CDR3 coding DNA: TGTGCCAGCAGTCCTCAGTGGAATACGCAGTATTTT. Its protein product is CASSPQWNTQYF.

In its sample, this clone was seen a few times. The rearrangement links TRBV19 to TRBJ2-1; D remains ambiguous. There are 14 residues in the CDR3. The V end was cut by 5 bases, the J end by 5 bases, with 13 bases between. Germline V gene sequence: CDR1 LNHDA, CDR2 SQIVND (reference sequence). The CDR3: CASSSFNPNNEQFF. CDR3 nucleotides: TGTGCCAGTAGTTCGTTTAATCCGAACAATGAGCAGTTCTTC.

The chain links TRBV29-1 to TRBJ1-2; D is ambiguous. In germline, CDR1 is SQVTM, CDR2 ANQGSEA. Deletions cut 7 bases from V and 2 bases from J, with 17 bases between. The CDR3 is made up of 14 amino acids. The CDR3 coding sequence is TGCAGCGCTGAGCGCCGACCGTTAAACTATGGCTACACCTTC. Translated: CSAERRPLNYGYTF.

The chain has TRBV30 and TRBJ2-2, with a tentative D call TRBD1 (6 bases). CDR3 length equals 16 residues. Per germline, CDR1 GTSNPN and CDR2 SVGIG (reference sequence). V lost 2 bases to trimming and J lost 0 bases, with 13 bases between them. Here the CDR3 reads CAWSPPGHPNTGELFF. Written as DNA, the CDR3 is TGTGCCTGGAGTCCCCCGGGACATCCGAACACCGGGGAGCTGTTTTTT.

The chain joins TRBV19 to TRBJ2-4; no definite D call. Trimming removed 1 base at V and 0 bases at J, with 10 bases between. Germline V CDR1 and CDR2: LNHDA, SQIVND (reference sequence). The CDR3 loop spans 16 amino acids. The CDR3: CASSIGRNVAKNIQYF. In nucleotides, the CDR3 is TGTGCCAGTAGTATAGGCCGAAACGTAGCCAAAAACATTCAGTACTTC.

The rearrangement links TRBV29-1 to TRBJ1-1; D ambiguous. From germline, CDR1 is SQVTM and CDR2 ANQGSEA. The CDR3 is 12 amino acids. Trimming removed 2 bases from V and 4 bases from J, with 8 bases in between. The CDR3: CSVETGSTEAFF. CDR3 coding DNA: TGCAGCGTTGAAACGGGGAGCACTGAAGCTTTCTTT.

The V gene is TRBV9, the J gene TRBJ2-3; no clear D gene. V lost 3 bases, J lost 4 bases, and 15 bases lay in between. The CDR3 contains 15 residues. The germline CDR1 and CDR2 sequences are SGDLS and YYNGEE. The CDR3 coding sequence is TGTGCCAGCAGCGACCCCAACGGGTTCGCAGATACGCAGTATTTT. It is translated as CASSDPNGFADTQYF.

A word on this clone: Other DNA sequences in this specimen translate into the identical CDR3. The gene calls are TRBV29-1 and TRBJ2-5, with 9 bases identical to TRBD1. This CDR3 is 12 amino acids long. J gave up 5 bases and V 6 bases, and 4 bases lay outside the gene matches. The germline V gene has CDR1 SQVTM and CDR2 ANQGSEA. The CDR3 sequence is CSVTGGEETQYF. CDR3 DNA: TGCAGCGTGACAGGGGGTGAGGAGACCCAGTACTTC.

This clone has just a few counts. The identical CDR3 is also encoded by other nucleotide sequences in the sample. This chain's CDR3 is CSVASGSTDTQYF. The CDR3 nucleotides read TGCAGCGTTGCTAGCGGTAGCACAGATACGCAGTATTTT. The chain joins TRBV29-1 to TRBJ2-3; 7 nucleotides align to TRBD2. The CDR3 consists of 13 residues. V shed 4 bases, J shed 0 bases, and the junction held 1 base outside the gene matches. The germline V gene has CDR1 SQVTM and CDR2 ANQGSEA.

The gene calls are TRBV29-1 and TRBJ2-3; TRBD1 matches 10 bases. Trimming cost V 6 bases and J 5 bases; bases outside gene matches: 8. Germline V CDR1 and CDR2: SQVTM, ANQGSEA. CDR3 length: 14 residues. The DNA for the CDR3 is TGCAGCGTGGGGACAGGGGTCACGGGAGATACGCAGTATTTT. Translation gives CSVGTGVTGDTQYF.

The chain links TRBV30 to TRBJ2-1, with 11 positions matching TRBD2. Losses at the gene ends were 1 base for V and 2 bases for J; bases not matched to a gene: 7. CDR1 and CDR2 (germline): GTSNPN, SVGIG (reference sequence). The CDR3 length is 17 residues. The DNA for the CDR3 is TGTGCCTGGAGTGGGGACGGACTAGCGGGTACCTACAATGAGCAGTTCTTC. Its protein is CAWSGDGLAGTYNEQFF.

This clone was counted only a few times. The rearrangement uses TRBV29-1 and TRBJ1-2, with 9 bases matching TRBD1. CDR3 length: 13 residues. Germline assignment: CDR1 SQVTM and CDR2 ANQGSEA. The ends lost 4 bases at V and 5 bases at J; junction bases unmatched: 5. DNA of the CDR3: TGCAGCGTTGGCCCCGGACAGGGGTATGGCTACACCTTC. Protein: CSVGPGQGYGYTF.

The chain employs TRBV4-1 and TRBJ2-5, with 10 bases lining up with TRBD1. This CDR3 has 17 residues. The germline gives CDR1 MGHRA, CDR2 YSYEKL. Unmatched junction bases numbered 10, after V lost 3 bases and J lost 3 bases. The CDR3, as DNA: TGCGCCAGCAGCCACTTCATTTCCGGGACAGGGGAAGAGACCCAGTACTTC. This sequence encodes CASSHFISGTGEETQYF.

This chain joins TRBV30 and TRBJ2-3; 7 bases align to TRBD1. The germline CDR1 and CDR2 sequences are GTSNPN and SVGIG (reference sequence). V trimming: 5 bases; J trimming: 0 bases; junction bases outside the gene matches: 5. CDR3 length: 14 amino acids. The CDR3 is CAWSPGGSTDTQYF. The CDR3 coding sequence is TGTGCCTGGTCCCCAGGGGGAAGCACAGATACGCAGTATTTT.

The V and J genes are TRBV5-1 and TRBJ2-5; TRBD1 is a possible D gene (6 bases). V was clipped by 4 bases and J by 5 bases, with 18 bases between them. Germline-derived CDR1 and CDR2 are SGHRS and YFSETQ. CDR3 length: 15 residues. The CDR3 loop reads CASSRTRGDRETQYF. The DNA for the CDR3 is TGCGCCAGCAGCAGGACCAGGGGCGATCGGGAGACCCAGTACTTC.

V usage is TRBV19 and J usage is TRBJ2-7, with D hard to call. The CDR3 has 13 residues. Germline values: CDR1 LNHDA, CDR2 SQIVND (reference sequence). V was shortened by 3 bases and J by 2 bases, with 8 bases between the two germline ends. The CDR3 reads CASSMGRTYEQYF. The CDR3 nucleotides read TGTGCCAGTAGTATGGGCCGAACCTACGAGCAGTACTTC.

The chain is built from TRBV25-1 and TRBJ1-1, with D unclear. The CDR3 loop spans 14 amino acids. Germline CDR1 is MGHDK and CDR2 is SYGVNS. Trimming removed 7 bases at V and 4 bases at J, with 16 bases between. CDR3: CASNLSGGGTEAFF. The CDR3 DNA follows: TGTGCCAGCAATTTATCAGGCGGTGGCACTGAAGCTTTCTTT. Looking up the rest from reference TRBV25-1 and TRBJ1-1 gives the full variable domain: EADIYQTPRYLVIGTGKKITLECSQTMGHDKMYWYQQDPGMELHLIHYSYGVNSTEKGDLSSESTVSRIRTEHFPLTLESARPSHTSQYLCASNLSGGGTEAFFGQGTRLTVV.

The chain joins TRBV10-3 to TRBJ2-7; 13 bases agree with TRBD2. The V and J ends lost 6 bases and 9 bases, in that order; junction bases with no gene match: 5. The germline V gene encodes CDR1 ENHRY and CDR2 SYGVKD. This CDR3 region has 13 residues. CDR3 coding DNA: TGTGCCATCAGAGGACTAGCGGGAGCTGCGCAGTACTTC. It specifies CAIRGLAGAAQYF.

The CDR3 sequence: CASSLEPSSYNEQFF. Written as DNA, the CDR3 is TGTGCCAGCAGCTTAGAGCCAAGCTCCTACAATGAGCAGTTCTTC. V usage is TRBV11-3 and J usage is TRBJ2-1; D unresolved. Germline V gene sequence: CDR1 SGHNT, CDR2 YENEEA. Trimming removed 0 bases from V and 0 bases from J, with 6 bases in between. The CDR3 extends over 15 amino acids.

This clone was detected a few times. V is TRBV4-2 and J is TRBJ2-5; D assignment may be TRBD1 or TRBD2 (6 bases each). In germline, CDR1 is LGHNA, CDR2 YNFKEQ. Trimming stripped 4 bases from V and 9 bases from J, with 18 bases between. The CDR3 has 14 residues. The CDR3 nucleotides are TGTGCCAGCAGCCCTCGGGGGCGGGGTGAGCCCCAGTACTTC. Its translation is CASSPRGRGEPQYF.

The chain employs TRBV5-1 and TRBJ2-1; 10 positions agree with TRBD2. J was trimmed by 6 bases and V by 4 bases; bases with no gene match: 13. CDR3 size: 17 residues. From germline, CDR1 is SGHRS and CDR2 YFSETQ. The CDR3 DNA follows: TGCGCCAGCAGCGCTGGGACTAGCGACCATTGGGGCAATGAGCAGTTCTTC. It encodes CASSAGTSDHWGNEQFF.

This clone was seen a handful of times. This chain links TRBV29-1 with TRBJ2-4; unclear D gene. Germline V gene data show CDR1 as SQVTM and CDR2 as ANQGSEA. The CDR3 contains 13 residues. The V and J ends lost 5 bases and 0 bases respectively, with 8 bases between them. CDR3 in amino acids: CSVLGEAKNIQYF. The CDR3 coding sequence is TGCAGCGTTCTTGGAGAAGCCAAAAACATTCAGTACTTC.

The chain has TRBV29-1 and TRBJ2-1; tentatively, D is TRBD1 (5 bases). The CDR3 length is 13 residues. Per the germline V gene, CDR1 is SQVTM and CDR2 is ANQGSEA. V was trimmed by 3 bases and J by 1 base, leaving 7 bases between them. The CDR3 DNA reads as TGCAGCGTTGACAGGGTTTCCTACAATGAGCAGTTCTTC. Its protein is CSVDRVSYNEQFF.

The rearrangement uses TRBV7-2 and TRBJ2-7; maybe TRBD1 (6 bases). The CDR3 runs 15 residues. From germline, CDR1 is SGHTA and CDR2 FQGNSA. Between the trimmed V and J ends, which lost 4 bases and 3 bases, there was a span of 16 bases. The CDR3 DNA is TGTGCCAGCAGCTCGCCCCCCGACAGGTTCTACGAGCAGTACTTC. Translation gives CASSSPPDRFYEQYF.

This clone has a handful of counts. As DNA, the CDR3 is TGCAGCGTTGTAGGGGGACCTCGGGAAGCTTTCTTT. Encoded protein: CSVVGGPREAFF. V and J are TRBV29-1 and TRBJ1-1; D may be TRBD1 (6 bases). V lost 4 bases, J lost 8 bases, and 14 bases lay in between. This CDR3 is 12 amino acids long. Germline CDR1 SQVTM, CDR2 ANQGSEA. Drawing the rest from reference TRBV29-1 and TRBJ1-1, the complete variable domain is SAVISQKPSRDICQRGTSLTIQCQVDSQVTMMFWYRQQPGQSLTLIATANQGSEATYESGFVIDKFPISRPNLTFSTLTVSNMSPEDSSIYLCSVVGGPREAFFGQGTRLTVV.